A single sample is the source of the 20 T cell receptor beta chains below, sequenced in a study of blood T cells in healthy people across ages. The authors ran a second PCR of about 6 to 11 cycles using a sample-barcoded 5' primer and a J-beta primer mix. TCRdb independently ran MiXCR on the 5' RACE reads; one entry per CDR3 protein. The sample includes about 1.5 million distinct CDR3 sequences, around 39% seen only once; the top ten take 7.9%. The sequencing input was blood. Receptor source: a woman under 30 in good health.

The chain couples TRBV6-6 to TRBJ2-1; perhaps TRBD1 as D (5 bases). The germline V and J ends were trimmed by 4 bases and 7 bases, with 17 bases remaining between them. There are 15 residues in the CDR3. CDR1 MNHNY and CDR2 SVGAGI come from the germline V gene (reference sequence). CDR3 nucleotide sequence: TGTGCCAGCAGTTCCCCCGTCAGACAGATTAATGAGCAGTTCTTC. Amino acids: CASSSPVRQINEQFF.

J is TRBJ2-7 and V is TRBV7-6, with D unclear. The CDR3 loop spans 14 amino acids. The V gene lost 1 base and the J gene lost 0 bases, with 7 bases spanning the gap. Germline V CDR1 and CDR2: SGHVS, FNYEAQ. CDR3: CASSLERNSYEQYF. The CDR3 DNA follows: TGTGCCAGCAGCTTAGAACGGAACTCCTACGAGCAGTACTTC. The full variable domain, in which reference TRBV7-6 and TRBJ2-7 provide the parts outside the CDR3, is GAGVSQSPRYKVTKRGQDVALRCDPISGHVSLYWYRQALGQGPEFLTYFNYEAQQDKSGLPNDRFSAERPEGSISTLTIQRTEQRDSAMYRCASSLERNSYEQYFGPGTRLTVT.

The CDR3 spells CASSVTTLSRGELFF. The CDR3 region has the DNA TGTGCCAGCAGTGTAACGACCTTATCACGGGGGGAGCTGTTTTTT. This chain links TRBV6-1 with TRBJ2-2; D call uncertain. Trimming took 4 bases from V and 8 from J, leaving 17 bases between them. The germline V gene encodes CDR1 MNHNS and CDR2 SASEGT. CDR3 length equals 15 residues.

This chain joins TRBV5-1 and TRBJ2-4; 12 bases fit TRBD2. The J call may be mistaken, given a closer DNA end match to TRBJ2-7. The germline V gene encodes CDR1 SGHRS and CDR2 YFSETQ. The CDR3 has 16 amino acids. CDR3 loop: CASSMRLAGAVYEQYF. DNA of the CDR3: TGCGCCAGCAGCATGAGACTAGCGGGAGCTGTATACGAGCAGTACTTC.

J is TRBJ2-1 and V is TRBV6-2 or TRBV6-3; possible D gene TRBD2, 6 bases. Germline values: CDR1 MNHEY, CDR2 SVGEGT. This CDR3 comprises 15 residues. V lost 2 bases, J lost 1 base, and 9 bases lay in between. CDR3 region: CASSYRRDSYNEQFF. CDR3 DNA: TGTGCCAGCAGTTACCGGCGGGATTCCTACAATGAGCAGTTCTTC.

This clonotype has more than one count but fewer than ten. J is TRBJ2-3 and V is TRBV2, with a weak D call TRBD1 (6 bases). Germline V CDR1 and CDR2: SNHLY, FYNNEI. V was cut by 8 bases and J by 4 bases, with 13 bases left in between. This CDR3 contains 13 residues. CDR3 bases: TGTGCCAGCGGGGGATCAGGGGCAGATACGCAGTATTTT. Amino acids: CASGGSGADTQYF.

The CDR3: CASSDDITAATNEKLFF. The CDR3 DNA follows: TGTGCCAGCAGTGACGACATAACTGCTGCAACTAATGAAAAACTGTTTTTT. The chain joins TRBV6-1 to TRBJ1-4; D is ambiguous. CDR1 is MNHNS and CDR2 is SASEGT in the germline V gene. The CDR3 is made up of 17 amino acids. V lost 3 bases and J lost 0, with 14 bases in between.

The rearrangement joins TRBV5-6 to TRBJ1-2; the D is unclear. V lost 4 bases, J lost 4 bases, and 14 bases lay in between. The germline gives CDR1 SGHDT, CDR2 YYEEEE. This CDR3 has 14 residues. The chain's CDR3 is CASSPRLWGYGYTF. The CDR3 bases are TGTGCCAGCAGCCCCAGGCTTTGGGGCTATGGCTACACCTTC.

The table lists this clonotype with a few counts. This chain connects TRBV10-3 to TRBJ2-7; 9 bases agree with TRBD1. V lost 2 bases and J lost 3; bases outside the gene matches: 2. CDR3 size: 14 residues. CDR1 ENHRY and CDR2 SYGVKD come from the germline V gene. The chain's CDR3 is CAISEGTGYYEQYF. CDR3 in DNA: TGTGCCATCAGTGAGGGGACAGGGTACTACGAGCAGTACTTC.

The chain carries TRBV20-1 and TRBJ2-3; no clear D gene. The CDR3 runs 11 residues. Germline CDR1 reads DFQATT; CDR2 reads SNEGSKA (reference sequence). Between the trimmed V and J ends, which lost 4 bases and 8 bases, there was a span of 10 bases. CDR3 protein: CSATLSPTQYF. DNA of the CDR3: TGCAGTGCTACTCTGTCTCCTACGCAGTATTTT.

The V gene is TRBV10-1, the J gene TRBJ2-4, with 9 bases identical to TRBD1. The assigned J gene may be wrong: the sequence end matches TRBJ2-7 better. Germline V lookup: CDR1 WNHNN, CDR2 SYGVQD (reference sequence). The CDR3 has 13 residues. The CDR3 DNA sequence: TGCGCCAGCAGGAGGGACAGGGAAGACGAGCAGTACTTC. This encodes CASRRDREDEQYF.

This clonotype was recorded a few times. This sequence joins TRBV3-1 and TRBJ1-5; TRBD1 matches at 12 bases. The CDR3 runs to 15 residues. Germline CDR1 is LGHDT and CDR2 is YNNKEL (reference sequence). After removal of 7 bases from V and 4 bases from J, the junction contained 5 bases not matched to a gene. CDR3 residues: CASTPGQGANQPQHF. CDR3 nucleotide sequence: TGTGCCAGCACCCCGGGACAGGGGGCGAATCAGCCCCAGCATTTT.

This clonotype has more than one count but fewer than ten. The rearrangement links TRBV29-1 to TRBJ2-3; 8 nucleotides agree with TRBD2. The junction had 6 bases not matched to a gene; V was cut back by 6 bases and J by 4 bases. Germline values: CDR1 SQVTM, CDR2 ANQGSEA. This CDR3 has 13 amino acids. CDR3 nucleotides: TGCAGCGTCGGGGGGGGTGCTGCAGATACGCAGTATTTT. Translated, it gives CSVGGGAADTQYF.

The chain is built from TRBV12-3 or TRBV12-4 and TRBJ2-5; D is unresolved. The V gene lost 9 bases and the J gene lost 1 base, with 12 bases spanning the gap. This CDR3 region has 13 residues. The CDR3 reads CASKSETQETQYF. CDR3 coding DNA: TGTGCCAGTAAAAGCGAGACCCAAGAGACCCAGTACTTC.

The CDR3 is CASSLEPGQGYTLRETQYF. As DNA, the CDR3 is TGCGCCAGCAGCTTGGAGCCGGGACAGGGTTATACCCTCAGAGAGACCCAGTACTTC. The chain uses TRBV5-1 and TRBJ2-5; 9 bases agree with TRBD1. Unmatched junction bases numbered 16, after V lost 0 bases and J lost 4 bases. This CDR3 has 19 residues. Germline lookup yields CDR1 SGHRS and CDR2 YFSETQ. The full variable domain, with the rest looked up from reference TRBV5-1 and TRBJ2-5, is KAGVTQTPRYLIKTRGQQVTLSCSPISGHRSVSWYQQTPGQGLQFLFEYFSETQRNKGNFPGRFSGRQFSNSRSEMNVSTLELGDSALYLCASSLEPGQGYTLRETQYFGPGTRLLVL.

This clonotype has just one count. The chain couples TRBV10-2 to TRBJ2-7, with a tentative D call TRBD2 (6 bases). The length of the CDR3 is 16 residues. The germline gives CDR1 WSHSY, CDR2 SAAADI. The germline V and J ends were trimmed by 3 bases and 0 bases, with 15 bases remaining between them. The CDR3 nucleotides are TGCGCCAGCAGTGACTCTTGGGACTCAAGCTCCTACGAGCAGTACTTC. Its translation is CASSDSWDSSSYEQYF.

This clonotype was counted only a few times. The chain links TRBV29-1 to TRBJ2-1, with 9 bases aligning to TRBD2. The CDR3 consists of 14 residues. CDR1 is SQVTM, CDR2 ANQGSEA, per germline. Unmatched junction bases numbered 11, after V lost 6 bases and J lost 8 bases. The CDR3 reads CSVKRGDYLYEQFF. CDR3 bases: TGCAGCGTGAAGCGGGGGGACTACCTTTATGAGCAGTTCTTC.

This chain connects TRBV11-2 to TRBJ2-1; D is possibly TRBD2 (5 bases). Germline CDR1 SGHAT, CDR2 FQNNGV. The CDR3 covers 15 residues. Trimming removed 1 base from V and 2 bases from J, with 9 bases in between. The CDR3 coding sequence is TGTGCCAGCAGCTTAGCGACTAATACCTACAATGAGCAGTTCTTC. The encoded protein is CASSLATNTYNEQFF.

CDR3 sequence (DNA): TGCAGTGCTAGAACTACAGGGGCCTATGGCTACACCTTC. Protein product: CSARTTGAYGYTF. This chain uses TRBV20-1 with TRBJ1-2; TRBD1 matches at 7 bases. The CDR3 length is 13 residues. Germline V CDR1 and CDR2: DFQATT, SNEGSKA (reference sequence). The trim removed 2 bases at V and 4 bases at J, leaving 4 bases unmatched.

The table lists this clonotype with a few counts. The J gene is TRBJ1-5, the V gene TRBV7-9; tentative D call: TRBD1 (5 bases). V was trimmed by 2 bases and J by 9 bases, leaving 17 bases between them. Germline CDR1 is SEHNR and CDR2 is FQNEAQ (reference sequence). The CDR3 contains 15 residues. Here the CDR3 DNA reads TGTGCCAGCAGCTTACTAGACAGTCCCTTTTCGCCCCAGCATTTT. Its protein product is CASSLLDSPFSPQHF.